What follows describes a single T cell receptor (beta chain). Its target is unknown. The sample comes from a study of cytomegalovirus exposure and HLA in healthy donors. General study findings and limits: In vitro checks showed that a few CMV-associated chains really do target CMV antigens.

Primers included in the PCR were 60 Vbeta and 13 Jbeta primers. TCRdb keeps only in-frame clones here, not all; method: immunoSEQ multiplex PCR. The sample has about 200,000 clones; roughly 79% are singletons. The study sampled nominally healthy donors, though unrecorded immune exposures were likely. V was clipped by 4 bases and J by 4 bases, with 19 bases between them. Germline assignment: CDR1 LNHDA and CDR2 SQIVND (reference sequence). This CDR3 is built from 16 residues. This sequence was found in a man aged 25-40 years in good health and CMV-seronegative. The sample was PBMCs. The V call is TRBV19, the J call TRBJ1-1; no reliable D call. The CDR3 nucleotides read TGTGCCAGTAGTAGGGTGGGAGGGTTTAGTGCCACTGAAGCTTTCTTT. Translation: CASSRVGGFSATEAFF.